This passage covers 32 T cell receptor beta chains from one sample sequenced in a study of CD8 T cells in Susac syndrome. cDNA came from around 0.5 to 1 ug RNA primed by random hexamers. Via MiXCR, TCRdb re-called the immunoSEQ multiplex PCR reads, giving one row per CDR3 protein. The data contain under 95,000 distinct CDR3 sequences, 85% to 95% of them singletons. Sequenced input: CD8+ T cells from PBMCs. These receptors came from a human donor with Susac syndrome.

The V call is TRBV5-1, the J call TRBJ2-1; no clear D. This CDR3 is built from 13 residues. Per the germline V gene, CDR1 is SGHRS and CDR2 is YFSETQ. V was clipped by 4 bases and J by 5 bases, with 10 bases between them. The CDR3 DNA is TGCGCCAGCAGCCTTAATCAAAACAATGAGCAGTTCTTC. The encoded protein is CASSLNQNNEQFF.

The chain recombines TRBV28 with TRBJ2-5; either TRBD1 or TRBD2 may fit D (5 bases each). V lost 4 bases and J lost 2, with 11 bases in between. This CDR3 spans 14 amino acids. Per the germline V gene, CDR1 is MDHEN and CDR2 is SYDVKM. CDR3 nucleotide sequence: TGTGCCAGCAGTTCCGGGACGCAGCAAGAGACCCAGTACTTC. Amino acid sequence: CASSSGTQQETQYF. Based on the CDR3 plus reference TRBV28 and TRBJ2-5, the full variable domain is DVKVTQSSRYLVKRTGEKVFLECVQDMDHENMFWYRQDPGLGLRLIYFSYDVKMKEKGDIPEGYSVSREKKERFSLILESASTNQTSMYLCASSSGTQQETQYFGPGTRLLVL.

The gene calls are TRBV30 and TRBJ2-7; the match to TRBD1 covers 8 bases. Germline CDR1 and CDR2: GTSNPN and SVGIG (reference sequence). The trim removed 3 bases at V and 2 bases at J, leaving 6 bases unmatched. The CDR3 contains 14 residues. The CDR3 DNA is TGTGCCTGGAGGCCCGGGACAGGCGCCTACGAGCAGTACTTC. Translation: CAWRPGTGAYEQYF.

This chain links TRBV6-5 with TRBJ2-2; TRBD2 matches at 8 bases. This CDR3 comprises 15 residues. J lost 5 bases, V lost 3 bases, and 5 bases had no gene match. Germline CDR1 MNHEY, CDR2 SVGAGI. The CDR3, as DNA: TGTGCCAGCAGTTATACGGGAGGGCCGACCGGGGAGCTGTTTTTT. Amino acid sequence: CASSYTGGPTGELFF.

The sample holds one count of this clonotype. The chain links TRBV9 to TRBJ2-1, with 8 bases lining up with TRBD1. The CDR3 totals 14 residues. The germline V gene encodes CDR1 SGDLS and CDR2 YYNGEE. The V and J ends lost 7 bases and 8 bases, in that order; junction bases with no gene match: 11. The CDR3 sequence is CASGRTGSGDEQFF. The CDR3 region has the DNA TGTGCCAGCGGTCGGACAGGGAGTGGTGATGAGCAGTTCTTC.

This clonotype has just one count. The chain employs TRBV27 and TRBJ2-2, with 8 bases matching TRBD1. The V gene's germline CDR1 is MNHEY and CDR2 SMNVEV (reference sequence). This CDR3 contains 16 residues. V was clipped by 6 bases and J by 0 bases; unmatched bases: 6. The CDR3 bases are TGTGCCAGCAGGGACAGGGCGTTCGCGAACACCGGGGAGCTGTTTTTT. Translated: CASRDRAFANTGELFF.

This chain joins TRBV28 and TRBJ2-5; TRBD1 matches at 7 bases. The CDR3 runs to 15 residues. CDR1 is MDHEN, CDR2 SYDVKM, per germline. The trim removed 6 bases at V and 5 bases at J, leaving 12 bases unmatched. CDR3 sequence reads: CASSPTAGGSETQYF. Here the CDR3 DNA reads TGTGCCAGCAGCCCCACCGCAGGGGGAAGTGAGACCCAGTACTTC.

V gene TRBV30 combines with J gene TRBJ1-5; D is unresolved. V was shortened by 5 bases and J by 1 base, with 9 bases between the two germline ends. The CDR3 contains 13 residues. Germline V CDR1 and CDR2: GTSNPN, SVGIG (reference sequence). The CDR3 sequence is CAWGGGSNQPQHF. The CDR3 DNA sequence: TGTGCCTGGGGTGGTGGGAGCAATCAGCCCCAGCATTTT. Complete variable domain (other parts from reference TRBV30 and TRBJ1-5): SQTIHQWPATLVQPVGSPLSLECTVEGTSNPNLYWYRQAAGRGLQLLFYSVGIGQISSEVPQNLSASRPQDRQFILSSKKLLLSDSGFYLCAWGGGSNQPQHFGDGTRLSIL.

The genes are TRBV2 and TRBJ2-7; 9 bases line up with TRBD2. The germline V gene has CDR1 SNHLY and CDR2 FYNNEI. V shed 5 bases and J 6 bases; nucleotides not matched to a gene: 14. The CDR3 runs to 16 residues. CDR3 nucleotides: TGTGCCAGCAGTCCCTTTAGCGGGAGAACGTCGCGCGAGCAGTACTTC. The encoded protein is CASSPFSGRTSREQYF.

This rearrangement joins TRBV9 to TRBJ2-6; D possibly uses TRBD1 or TRBD2 (5 bases each). The germline V gene encodes CDR1 SGDLS and CDR2 YYNGEE. CDR3 length: 15 residues. V was pared by 3 bases and J by 0 bases, with 7 bases between. The CDR3 coding sequence is TGTGCCAGCAGCGAGGGGAGCTCTGGGGCCAACGTCCTGACTTTC. Protein: CASSEGSSGANVLTF.

The V and J genes are TRBV25-1 and TRBJ2-1, with D uncertain. The germline gives CDR1 MGHDK, CDR2 SYGVNS. Trimming removed 3 bases at V and 6 bases at J, with 6 bases between. The CDR3 sequence is 12 residues long. CDR3 amino acids: CASSDSVNEQFF. Here the CDR3 DNA reads TGTGCCAGCAGTGACAGCGTCAATGAGCAGTTCTTC.

The CDR3 sequence: CASSLPTFGIEQFF. DNA for the CDR3: TGTGCCAGCAGTTTACCTACATTCGGGATTGAGCAGTTCTTC. This rearrangement joins TRBV12-3 or TRBV12-4 to TRBJ2-1, with D possibly TRBD2 on 5 matching bases. This CDR3 has 14 residues. Trimming cost V 2 bases and J 9 bases, with 14 bases left between them.

The chain combines TRBV4-3 with TRBJ2-7; D ambiguous. Germline CDR1 and CDR2: LGHNA and YSLEER. V lost 1 base to trimming and J lost 1 base, with 11 bases between them. The CDR3 length is 15 residues. The chain's CDR3 is CASSQGLEGSYEQYF. For the CDR3, the DNA is TGCGCCAGCAGCCAAGGTCTGGAAGGTTCCTACGAGCAGTACTTC.

The chain combines TRBV29-1 with TRBJ2-3, with 12 bases that match TRBD2. The CDR3 is made up of 15 amino acids. From germline, CDR1 is SQVTM and CDR2 ANQGSEA. Trimming took 2 bases from V and 4 from J; bases not matched to a gene: 4. The CDR3 loop reads CSVEPTSGSADTQYF. For the CDR3, the DNA is TGCAGCGTTGAACCGACTAGCGGGAGTGCAGATACGCAGTATTTT.

This clonotype occurred a few times. The V and J genes are TRBV11-2 and TRBJ2-1, with D perhaps matching TRBD1 (6 bases). Trimming took 1 base from V and 9 from J, leaving 7 bases between them. Per germline, CDR1 SGHAT and CDR2 FQNNGV. CDR3 length: 12 residues. CDR3 DNA: TGTGCCAGCAGCTTAGGGGGGCCTGAGCAGTTCTTC. This encodes CASSLGGPEQFF. Using reference TRBV11-2 and TRBJ2-1 for the parts outside the CDR3, the full variable domain is EAGVAQSPRYKIIEKRQSVAFWCNPISGHATLYWYQQILGQGPKLLIQFQNNGVVDDSQLPKDRFSAERLKGVDSTLKIQPAKLEDSAVYLCASSLGGPEQFFGPGTRLTVL.

The J gene is TRBJ1-2, the V gene TRBV30; D gene ambiguous. CDR1 and CDR2 from the germline V gene are GTSNPN and SVGIG (reference sequence). The CDR3 is 11 amino acids. With 0 bases removed from V and 3 bases from J, the gap between germline ends came to 2 bases. CDR3 DNA: TGTGCCTGGAGTGTGCACTATGGCTACACCTTC. Amino acid sequence: CAWSVHYGYTF. The full variable domain, completed using reference TRBV30 and TRBJ1-2, is SQTIHQWPATLVQPVGSPLSLECTVEGTSNPNLYWYRQAAGRGLQLLFYSVGIGQISSEVPQNLSASRPQDRQFILSSKKLLLSDSGFYLCAWSVHYGYTFGSGTRLTVV.

DNA for the CDR3: TGCAGCGTTGATGATGACCCCTTTGGCTACACCTTC. Amino acids: CSVDDDPFGYTF. The V and J genes are TRBV29-1 and TRBJ1-2; D gene ambiguous. The CDR3 spans 12 residues. Trimming shortened V by 3 bases and J by 7 bases, and 12 bases separated the two germline ends. Germline CDR1 and CDR2: SQVTM and ANQGSEA.

The genes are TRBV7-8 and TRBJ1-5; D uncertain. From germline, CDR1 is SGHVS and CDR2 FQNEAQ. This CDR3 comprises 15 residues. The V and J ends lost 2 bases and 7 bases respectively, with 15 bases between them. DNA of the CDR3: TGTGCCAGCAGCTTAAGGTCCCTCCCCAGACAGCCCCAGCATTTT. This translates into CASSLRSLPRQPQHF. The variable domain in full, completed from reference TRBV7-8 and TRBJ1-5, reads GAGVSQSPRYKVAKRGQDVALRCDPISGHVSLFWYQQALGQGPEFLTYFQNEAQLDKSGLPSDRFFAERPEGSVSTLKIQRTQQEDSAVYLCASSLRSLPRQPQHFGDGTRLSIL.

This rearrangement joins TRBV11-1 to TRBJ2-1; D is uncertain. This CDR3 has 15 amino acids. Per germline, CDR1 SGHAT and CDR2 FQDESV (reference sequence). The ends were cut back, 3 bases at V and 0 bases at J, with 9 bases in the middle. The CDR3 DNA follows: TGTGCCAGCAGCTTCGACCTAAGCTCCTACAATGAGCAGTTCTTC. Translation: CASSFDLSSYNEQFF.

The V call is TRBV4-1, the J call TRBJ1-1; 7 positions agree with TRBD1. V gave up 5 bases and J gave up 0 bases; unmatched junction bases: 6. Germline CDR1 and CDR2: MGHRA and YSYEKL. The CDR3 loop spans 15 amino acids. The CDR3 DNA reads as TGCGCCAGCAGCTTACGGGGACAGTTGAACACTGAAGCTTTCTTT. As protein: CASSLRGQLNTEAFF.

The sample holds one count of this clonotype. The chain couples TRBV14 to TRBJ2-7; D remains ambiguous. Trimming took off 5 bases at V and 6 bases at J, with 8 bases between the two ends. The CDR3 loop spans 11 amino acids. Germline V gene lookup returns CDR1 SGHDN and CDR2 FVKESK. The CDR3 sequence is CASSIGIEQYF. Here the CDR3 DNA reads TGTGCCAGCAGCATAGGAATCGAGCAGTACTTC.

This rearrangement joins TRBV6-5 to TRBJ2-3; TRBD2 aligns across 8 bases. Germline V gene lookup returns CDR1 MNHEY and CDR2 SVGAGI. There are 14 residues in the CDR3. Germline trimming cut 10 bases from V and 1 base from J; bases unmatched to any gene: 7. This CDR3 reads CATREGVGTDTQYF. CDR3 bases: TGTGCCACCCGGGAGGGAGTGGGCACAGATACGCAGTATTTT.

Here the CDR3 reads CSGWDTYEQYF. The CDR3 bases are TGCAGTGGATGGGATACCTACGAGCAGTACTTC. This rearrangement joins TRBV20-1 to TRBJ2-7; no clear D gene. V lost 7 bases, J lost 2 bases, and 9 bases lay in between. This CDR3 is 11 amino acids long. Germline V gene data show CDR1 as DFQATT and CDR2 as SNEGSKA (reference sequence).

The chain is built from TRBV15 and TRBJ2-3, with D hard to call. V shed 5 bases and J shed 3 bases, with 12 bases lying between them. Per germline, CDR1 LNHNV and CDR2 YYDKDF (reference sequence). This CDR3 region has 14 residues. In DNA form, the CDR3 reads TGTGCCACCAGCGGTCCGGGTGGTACAGATACGCAGTATTTT. Translation gives CATSGPGGTDTQYF.

The chain employs TRBV7-9 and TRBJ2-3; 9 bases match TRBD2. The germline V gene has CDR1 SEHNR and CDR2 FQNEAQ (reference sequence). The CDR3 is made up of 16 amino acids. The V gene end was trimmed by 1 base and the J gene end by 0 bases; junction bases not matched to a gene: 2. In nucleotides, the CDR3 is TGTGCCAGCAGCTTAGGGCTAGCGGGGAGCACAGATACGCAGTATTTT. Its translation is CASSLGLAGSTDTQYF.

The chain has TRBV7-6 and TRBJ2-3, with TRBD2 matching 9 bases. Germline V gives CDR1 SGHVS, CDR2 FNYEAQ. This CDR3 has 16 residues. Trimming removed 5 bases from V and 0 bases from J; junction bases left unmatched: 6. The CDR3 sequence is CASSRLAEGSTDTQYF. For the CDR3, the DNA is TGTGCCAGCAGCCGACTAGCGGAGGGGAGCACAGATACGCAGTATTTT.

The chain carries TRBV5-6 and TRBJ2-7; D is ambiguous. This CDR3 contains 14 residues. Germline CDR1 reads SGHDT; CDR2 reads YYEEEE. Trimming pared 0 bases from V and 3 bases from J, leaving 10 bases between. In DNA, the CDR3 is TGTGCCAGCAGCTTGGTTCGCAGGAACTACGAGCAGTACTTC. This gives the protein CASSLVRRNYEQYF.

The chain recombines TRBV28 with TRBJ2-4; TRBD1 is a possible D gene (5 bases). The CDR3 has 13 residues. The germline CDR1 and CDR2 sequences are MDHEN and SYDVKM. With 6 bases removed from V and 8 bases from J, the gap between germline ends came to 14 bases. CDR3 region: CASSSIRVHIQYF. CDR3 sequence (DNA): TGTGCCAGCAGCTCAATCAGGGTTCACATTCAGTACTTC.

The chain couples TRBV29-1 to TRBJ2-1; D not certain. V was shortened by 0 bases and J by 3 bases, with 9 bases between the two germline ends. Germline V gives CDR1 SQVTM, CDR2 ANQGSEA. The CDR3 spans 14 residues. CDR3 loop: CSVEDGRIYNEQFF. CDR3 sequence (DNA): TGCAGCGTTGAAGATGGGCGGATCTACAATGAGCAGTTCTTC.

The chain joins TRBV24-1 to TRBJ2-2; D is uncertain. Trimming removed 7 bases from V and 4 bases from J, with 21 bases in between. CDR1 and CDR2 from the germline V gene are KGHDR and SFDVKD. The CDR3 loop spans 17 amino acids. This chain's CDR3 is CATSPFNPTRTTGELFF. As DNA, the CDR3 is TGTGCCACCAGCCCCTTCAACCCCACACGGACCACCGGGGAGCTGTTTTTT.

The chain employs TRBV7-6 and TRBJ2-7; D call uncertain. The CDR3 loop spans 15 amino acids. With 1 base removed from V and 6 bases from J, the gap between germline ends came to 16 bases. Per the germline V gene, CDR1 is SGHVS and CDR2 is FNYEAQ. The CDR3 nucleotides are TGTGCCAGCAGCTTAGAATCCTGGCCTTCACCCGAGCAGTACTTC. This gives the protein CASSLESWPSPEQYF.

The chain couples TRBV20-1 to TRBJ2-1; 8 bases are a match to TRBD1. Losses at the gene ends were 8 bases for V and 8 bases for J; bases not matched to a gene: 26. This CDR3 region has 18 residues. Germline CDR1 DFQATT, CDR2 SNEGSKA (reference sequence). The CDR3 bases are TGCAGTATTAGTGACAGGGGCATCGAACCCCACCTTAGCGATGAGCAGTTCTTC. It translates to CSISDRGIEPHLSDEQFF.